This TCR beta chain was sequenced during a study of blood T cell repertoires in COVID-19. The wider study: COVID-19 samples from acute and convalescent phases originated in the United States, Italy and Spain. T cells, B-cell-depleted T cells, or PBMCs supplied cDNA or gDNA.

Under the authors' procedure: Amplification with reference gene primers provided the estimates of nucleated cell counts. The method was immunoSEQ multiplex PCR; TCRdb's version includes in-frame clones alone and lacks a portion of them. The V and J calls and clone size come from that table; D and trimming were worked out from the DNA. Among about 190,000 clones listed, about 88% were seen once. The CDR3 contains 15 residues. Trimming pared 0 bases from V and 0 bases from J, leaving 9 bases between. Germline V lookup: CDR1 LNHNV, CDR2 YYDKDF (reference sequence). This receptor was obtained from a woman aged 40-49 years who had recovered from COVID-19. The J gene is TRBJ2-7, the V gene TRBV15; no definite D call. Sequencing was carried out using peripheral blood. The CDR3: CATSRDFASSYEQYF. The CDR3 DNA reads TGTGCCACCAGCAGAGATTTTGCGAGCTCCTACGAGCAGTACTTC.